This is a list of T cell receptor beta chains from one sample in a study of blood T cell repertoires in COVID-19. Profiling relied on immunoSEQ multiplex PCR, and the TCRdb table lists in-frame clones only, not all of them. The data contain about 200,000 clones, around 87% of them singletons. Sequenced sample: peripheral blood. These receptors were taken from a man in his 60s with acute or convalescent COVID-19. The CDR3 runs from the conserved cysteine through the conserved F or W. A D gene is named only where the DNA matches it firmly. Only part of the rows carry a size: once, few, many, or a class if the clone is expanded.

d_call clone_size j_call v_call cdr3_nt cdr3_aa
TRBD1 once TRBJ1-2 TRBV27 TGTGCCAGCAGACACGGAGGGGGCGGAGTCTATGGCTACACCTTC CASRHGGGGVYGYTF
NA NA TRBJ1-1 TRBV5-1 TGCGCCAGCAGCTTGGTACAGTTGAACACTGAAGCTTTCTTT CASSLVQLNTEAFF
TRBD1 NA TRBJ2-7 TRBV20-1 TGCAGTGCTAGTTGGGGCAGGGGGCCCGGAGAGCAGTACTTC CSASWGRGPGEQYF
NA NA TRBJ1-6 TRBV9 TGTGCCAGCAGCCCTAACTTCCTGGGACATCCTAATTCACCCCTCCACTTT CASSPNFLGHPNSPLHF
NA NA TRBJ2-1 TRBV29-1 TGCAGCGTTGATGGGCAGGGCACCAATGAGCAGTTCTTC CSVDGQGTNEQFF
NA NA TRBJ1-2 TRBV3-1/TRBV3-2 TGTGCCAGCAGCTCACAAACGGGGGGCGATGGCTACACCTTC CASSSQTGGDGYTF
NA once TRBJ1-1 TRBV7-9 TGTGCCAGCAGCCGGACAGTGAACCCTGAAGCTTTCTTT CASSRTVNPEAFF
NA NA TRBJ1-3 TRBV28 TGTGCCAGCAGTTTATCCGGACAGCCGAGCTCTGGAAACACCATATATTTT CASSLSGQPSSGNTIYF
TRBD2 NA TRBJ2-3 TRBV5-4 TGTGCCAGCAGCTTGGATGTTAGCGGGGGGGGGATAGATACGCAGTATTTT CASSLDVSGGGIDTQYF
TRBD1 NA TRBJ2-5 TRBV11-3 TGTGCCAGCAGCCTCCGGGACAGGGGGCGCGGGGAGACCCAGTACTTC CASSLRDRGRGETQYF
NA once TRBJ1-2 TRBV12-3/TRBV12-4 TGTGCCAGCAGTTCTCAGGGGAGACATGGCTACACCTTC CASSSQGRHGYTF
NA NA TRBJ2-7 TRBV9 TGTGCCAGCAGCCCCCAACAGGGCCTCTACGAGCAGTACTTC CASSPQQGLYEQYF
TRBD1 NA TRBJ2-7 TRBV18 TGTGCCAGCTCAGAGCAAAGGGGGCGTGTCTCCTACGAGCAGTACTTC CASSEQRGRVSYEQYF
NA NA TRBJ2-5 TRBV10-1 TGCGCCAGCAGTGAGGGAGGAGTGGGAAAAGAGACCCAGTACTTC CASSEGGVGKETQYF
TRBD1 NA TRBJ2-3 TRBV6-5 TGTGCCAGCAGTTACGGACAGGCCAAAGATACGCAGTATTTT CASSYGQAKDTQYF
TRBD2 NA TRBJ2-7 TRBV7-2 TGTGCCAGCAGCTTAGTCGGTCGGGGACTAGCGCAAACCTACGAGCAGTACTTC CASSLVGRGLAQTYEQYF
NA once TRBJ2-1 TRBV27 TGTGCCACCCTGGCGCGGGGGCTTTACAATGAGCAGTTCTTC CATLARGLYNEQFF
NA NA TRBJ1-1 TRBV2 TGTGCCACCCAGATTTCCGCTGAAGCTTTCTTT CATQISAEAFF
NA NA TRBJ1-5 TRBV5-6 TGTGCCAGCAGCTTGTACGGGTCCGGGATTTCTAGCAATCAGCCCCAGCATTTT CASSLYGSGISSNQPQHF
TRBD1 NA TRBJ1-5 TRBV5-8 TGTGCCAGCAGCTCGGGACAGGTCTCAAGGGGCAATCAGCCCCAGCATTTT CASSSGQVSRGNQPQHF
TRBD1 NA TRBJ2-5 TRBV7-9 TGTGCCAGCAGCTCGGCCTGGGACAGAGACCAAGAGACCCAGTACTTC CASSSAWDRDQETQYF
NA NA TRBJ2-2 TRBV28 TGTGCCAGCAGCATCGCGGGACAGACCACCGGGGAGCTGTTTTTT CASSIAGQTTGELFF
NA NA TRBJ2-1 TRBV9 TGTGCCAGCAGCGGAGACCAGGGCCAGAGCTCCTACAATGAGCAGTTCTTC CASSGDQGQSSYNEQFF
NA NA TRBJ1-1 TRBV19 TGTGCCAGTAGTCGTCCGGGAGCGTGGGATGAAGCTTTCTTT CASSRPGAWDEAFF
NA NA TRBJ1-2 TRBV29-1 TGCAGCGTCCCAAGGGCCGACAGGCGAGCTAACTATGGCTACACCTTC CSVPRADRRANYGYTF
TRBD1 NA TRBJ1-5 TRBV2 TGTGCCAGCCAGGGGGTCAACAGGAATCAGCCCCAGCATTTT CASQGVNRNQPQHF
NA NA TRBJ1-2 TRBV3-1/TRBV3-2 TGTGCCAGCAGACCTCAGGGGAACGGTGGCTACACCTTC CASRPQGNGGYTF